This T cell receptor beta chain was retrieved from a study of T cells after posttransplantation cyclophosphamide. Measured with immunoSEQ multiplex PCR; TCRdb has only the in-frame clones, and not every one. The sample shows a few thousand clones, around 93% of them seen only once. Study-wide findings and caveats: TRB overlap between skin or GI tissue T cells and blood was limited. Later post-transplant blood repertoires were often dominated by donor CD8+ memory clones.

The germline V gene encodes CDR1 MGHRA and CDR2 YSYEKL. The V gene lost 4 bases and the J gene lost 3 bases, with 9 bases spanning the gap. This CDR3 has 14 residues. As for this clone: Its antigen is undetermined.

The TCR was taken from a woman aged 55 to 70 in good health, CMV-negative, and a related stem cell transplant donor. The chain couples TRBV4-1 to TRBJ1-4; D gene uncertain. Sample: CD4+ T cells sorted from bone marrow. CDR3 in DNA: TGCGCCAGCAGCCGAGGAGACTCTAATGAAAAACTGTTTTTT. It specifies CASSRGDSNEKLFF.